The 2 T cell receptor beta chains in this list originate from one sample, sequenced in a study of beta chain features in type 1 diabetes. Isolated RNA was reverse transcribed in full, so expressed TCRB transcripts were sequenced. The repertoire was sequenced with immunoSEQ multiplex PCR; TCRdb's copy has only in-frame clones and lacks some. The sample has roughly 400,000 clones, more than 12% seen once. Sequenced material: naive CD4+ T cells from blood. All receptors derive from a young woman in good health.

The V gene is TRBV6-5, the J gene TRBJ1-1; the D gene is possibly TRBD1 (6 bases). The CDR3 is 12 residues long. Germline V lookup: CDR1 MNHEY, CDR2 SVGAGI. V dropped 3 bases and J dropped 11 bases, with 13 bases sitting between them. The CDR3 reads CASSYRQDRAFF. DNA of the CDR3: TGTGCCAGCAGTTATAGACAGGATCGGGCTTTCTTT.

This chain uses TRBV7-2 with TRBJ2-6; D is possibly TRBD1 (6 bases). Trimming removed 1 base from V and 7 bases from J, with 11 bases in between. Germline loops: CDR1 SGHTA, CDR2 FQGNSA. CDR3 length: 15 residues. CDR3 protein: CASSLEGRGANVLTF. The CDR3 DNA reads TGTGCCAGCAGCTTAGAAGGCAGGGGAGCCAACGTCCTGACTTTC.